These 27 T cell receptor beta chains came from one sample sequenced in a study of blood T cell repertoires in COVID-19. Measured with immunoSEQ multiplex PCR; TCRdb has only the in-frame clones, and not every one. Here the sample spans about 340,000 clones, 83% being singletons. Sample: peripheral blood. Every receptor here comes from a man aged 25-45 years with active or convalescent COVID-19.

Here the CDR3 DNA reads TGTGCCAGCAGCTTAACAGGACTACAAGAGACCCAGTACTTC. It is translated as CASSLTGLQETQYF. The chain has TRBV7-2 and TRBJ2-5; weak D call: TRBD2 (6 bases). This CDR3 is 14 amino acids long. The germline V gene has CDR1 SGHTA and CDR2 FQGNSA. V was pared by 2 bases and J by 2 bases, with 9 bases between. Using reference TRBV7-2 and TRBJ2-5 for the parts outside the CDR3, the full variable domain is GAGVSQSPSNKVTEKGKDVELRCDPISGHTALYWYRQSLGQGLEFLIYFQGNSAPDKSGLPSDRFSAERTGGSVSTLTIQRTQQEDSAVYLCASSLTGLQETQYFGPGTRLLVL.

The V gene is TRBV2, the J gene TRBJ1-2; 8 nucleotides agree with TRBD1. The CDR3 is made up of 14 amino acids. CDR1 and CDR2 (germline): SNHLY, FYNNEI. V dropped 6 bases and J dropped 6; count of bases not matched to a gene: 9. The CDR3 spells CASRTQTTGDGYTF. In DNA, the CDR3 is TGTGCCAGCAGGACCCAGACGACAGGGGATGGCTACACCTTC.

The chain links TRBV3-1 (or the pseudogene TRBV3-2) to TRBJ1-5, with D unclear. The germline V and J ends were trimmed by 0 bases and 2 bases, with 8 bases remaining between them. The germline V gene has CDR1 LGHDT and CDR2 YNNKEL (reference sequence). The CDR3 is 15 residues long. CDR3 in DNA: TGTGCCAGCAGCCAAGAAATAGGAGGCAATCAGCCCCAGCATTTT. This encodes CASSQEIGGNQPQHF.

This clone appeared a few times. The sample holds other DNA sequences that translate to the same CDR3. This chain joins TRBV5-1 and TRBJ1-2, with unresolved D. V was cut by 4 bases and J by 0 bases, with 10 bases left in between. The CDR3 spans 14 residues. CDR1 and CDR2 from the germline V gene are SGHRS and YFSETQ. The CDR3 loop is CASSLGRPNYGYTF. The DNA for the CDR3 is TGCGCCAGCAGCCTGGGGAGGCCTAACTATGGCTACACCTTC.

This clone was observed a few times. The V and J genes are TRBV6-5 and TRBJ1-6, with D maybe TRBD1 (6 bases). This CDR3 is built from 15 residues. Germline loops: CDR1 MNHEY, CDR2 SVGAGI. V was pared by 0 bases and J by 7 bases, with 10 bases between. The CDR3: CASSYSRQANSPLHF. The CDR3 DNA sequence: TGTGCCAGCAGTTACTCTCGACAGGCCAATTCACCCCTCCACTTT.

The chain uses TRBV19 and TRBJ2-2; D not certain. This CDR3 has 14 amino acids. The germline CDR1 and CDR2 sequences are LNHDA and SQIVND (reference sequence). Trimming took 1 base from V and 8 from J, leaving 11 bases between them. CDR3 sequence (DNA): TGTGCCAGTAGTATAGCCCACAGTTCTGGGGAGCTGTTTTTT. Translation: CASSIAHSSGELFF.

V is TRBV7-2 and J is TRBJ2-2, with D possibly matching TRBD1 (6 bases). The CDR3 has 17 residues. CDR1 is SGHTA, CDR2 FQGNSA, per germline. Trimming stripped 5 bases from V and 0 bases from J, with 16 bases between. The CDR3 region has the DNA TGTGCCAGCAGCAGACGACAGGCCCACGCGAACACCGGGGAGCTGTTTTTT. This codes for CASSRRQAHANTGELFF.

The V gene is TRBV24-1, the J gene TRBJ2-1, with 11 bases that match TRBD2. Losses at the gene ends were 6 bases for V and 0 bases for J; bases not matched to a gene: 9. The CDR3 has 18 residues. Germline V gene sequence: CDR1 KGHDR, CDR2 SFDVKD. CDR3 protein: CATSLTSGAPYSYNEQFF. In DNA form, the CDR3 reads TGTGCCACCAGTTTGACTAGCGGGGCGCCATACTCCTACAATGAGCAGTTCTTC.

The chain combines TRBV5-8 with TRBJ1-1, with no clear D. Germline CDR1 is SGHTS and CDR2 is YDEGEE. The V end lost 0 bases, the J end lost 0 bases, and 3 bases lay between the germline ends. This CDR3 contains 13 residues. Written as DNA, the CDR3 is TGTGCCAGCAGCTTGGCAGTGAACACTGAAGCTTTCTTT. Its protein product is CASSLAVNTEAFF.

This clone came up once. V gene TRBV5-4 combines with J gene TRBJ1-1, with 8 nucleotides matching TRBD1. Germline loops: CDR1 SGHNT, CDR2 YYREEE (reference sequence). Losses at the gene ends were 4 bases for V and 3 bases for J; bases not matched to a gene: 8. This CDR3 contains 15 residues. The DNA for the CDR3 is TGTGCCAGCAGCACAGGACAGGGCTACTACACTGAAGCTTTCTTT. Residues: CASSTGQGYYTEAFF.

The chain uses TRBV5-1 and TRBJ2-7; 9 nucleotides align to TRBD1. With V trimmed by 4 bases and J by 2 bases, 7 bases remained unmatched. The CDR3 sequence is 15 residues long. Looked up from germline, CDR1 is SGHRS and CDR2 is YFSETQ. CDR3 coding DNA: TGCGCCAGCAGCCCTCGACAGGGGGACGCCTACGAGCAGTACTTC. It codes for CASSPRQGDAYEQYF.

The CDR3 loop is CASSLDTLNTEAFF. For the CDR3, the DNA is TGTGCCAGCAGCCTGGACACCTTGAACACTGAAGCTTTCTTT. This chain uses TRBV6-5 with TRBJ1-1, with D tentatively TRBD1 (5 bases). V was clipped by 6 bases and J by 0 bases, with 11 bases between them. The CDR3 has 14 residues. CDR1 is MNHEY and CDR2 is SVGAGI in the germline V gene.

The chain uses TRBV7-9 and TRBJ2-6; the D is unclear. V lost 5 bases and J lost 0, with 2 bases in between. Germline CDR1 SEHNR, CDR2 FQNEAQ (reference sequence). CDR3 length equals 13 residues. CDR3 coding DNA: TGTGCCAGCAGCCGCTCTGGGGCCAACGTCCTGACTTTC. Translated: CASSRSGANVLTF.

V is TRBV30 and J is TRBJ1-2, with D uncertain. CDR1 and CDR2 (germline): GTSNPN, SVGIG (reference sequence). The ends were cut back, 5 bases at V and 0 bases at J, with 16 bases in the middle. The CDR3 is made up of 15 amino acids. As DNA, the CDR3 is TGTGCCTGGGTCTCGAGGCGTTCTTCTAACTATGGCTACACCTTC. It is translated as CAWVSRRSSNYGYTF.

CDR3 loop: CASSFTSRGSKTQYF. The CDR3, as DNA: TGTGCCAGCAGCTTCACAAGCCGGGGGTCAAAAACGCAGTATTTT. The chain has TRBV11-3 and TRBJ2-3; the D gene is possibly TRBD2 (6 bases). This CDR3 has 15 amino acids. The V end lost 3 bases, the J end lost 9 bases, and 19 bases lay between the germline ends. Germline CDR1 and CDR2: SGHNT and YENEEA.

CDR3 sequence reads: CASSTQGADTEAFF. The CDR3 DNA follows: TGTGCCAGCAGCACACAGGGGGCGGACACTGAAGCTTTCTTT. This rearrangement joins TRBV7-2 to TRBJ1-1; TRBD1 matches 9 bases. Germline trimming cut 5 bases from V and 3 bases from J; bases unmatched to any gene: 4. Germline V gene lookup returns CDR1 SGHTA and CDR2 FQGNSA. This CDR3 region has 14 residues.

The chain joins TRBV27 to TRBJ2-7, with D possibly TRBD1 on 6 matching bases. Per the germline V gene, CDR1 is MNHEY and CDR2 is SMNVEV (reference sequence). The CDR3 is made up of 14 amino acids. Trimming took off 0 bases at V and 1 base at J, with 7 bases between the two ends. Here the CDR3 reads CASSLSRGSYEQYF. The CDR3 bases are TGTGCCAGCAGTTTATCGAGGGGGTCCTACGAGCAGTACTTC.

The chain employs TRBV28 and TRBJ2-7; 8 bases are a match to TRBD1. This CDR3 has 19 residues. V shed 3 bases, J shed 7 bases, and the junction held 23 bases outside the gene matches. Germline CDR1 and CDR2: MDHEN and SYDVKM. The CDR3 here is CASSFTRTGTDLSSYEQYF. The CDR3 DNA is TGTGCCAGCAGTTTCACCCGGACAGGGACCGATCTGAGTTCTTATGAGCAGTACTTC.

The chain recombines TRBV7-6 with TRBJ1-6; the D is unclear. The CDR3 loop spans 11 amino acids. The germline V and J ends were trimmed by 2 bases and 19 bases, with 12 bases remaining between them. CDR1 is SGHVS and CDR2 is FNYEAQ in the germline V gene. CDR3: CASSLKRSGHF. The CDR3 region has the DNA TGTGCCAGCAGCTTAAAACGGAGCGGACACTTT.

DNA of the CDR3: TGTGCCAGCTCGGGGTTGACTATCCGGCCTTACGAGCAGTACTTC. Translation gives CASSGLTIRPYEQYF. The chain carries TRBV11-3 and TRBJ2-7; weak D call: TRBD2 (5 bases). CDR1 and CDR2 from the germline V gene are SGHNT and YENEEA. This CDR3 has 15 amino acids. V lost 8 bases and J 4 bases, leaving 21 bases between the germline ends.

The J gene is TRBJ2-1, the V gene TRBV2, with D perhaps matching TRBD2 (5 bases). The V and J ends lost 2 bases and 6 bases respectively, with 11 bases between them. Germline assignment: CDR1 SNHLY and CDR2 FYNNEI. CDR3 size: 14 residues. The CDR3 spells CASSELASPNEQFF. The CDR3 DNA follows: TGTGCCAGCAGTGAACTGGCTAGCCCCAATGAGCAGTTCTTC.

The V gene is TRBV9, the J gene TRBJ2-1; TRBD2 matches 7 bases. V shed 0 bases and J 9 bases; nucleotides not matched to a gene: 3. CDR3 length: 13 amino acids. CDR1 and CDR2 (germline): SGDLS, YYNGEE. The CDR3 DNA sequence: TGTGCCAGCAGCGTAGGAGGCGGGGGTGAGCAGTTCTTC. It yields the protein CASSVGGGGEQFF.

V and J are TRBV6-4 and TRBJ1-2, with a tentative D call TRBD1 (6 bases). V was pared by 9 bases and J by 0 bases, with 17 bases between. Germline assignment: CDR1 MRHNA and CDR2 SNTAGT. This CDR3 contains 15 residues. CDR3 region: CASDLDSAPNYGYTF. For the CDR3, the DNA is TGTGCCAGTGACCTGGACAGCGCTCCTAACTATGGCTACACCTTC.

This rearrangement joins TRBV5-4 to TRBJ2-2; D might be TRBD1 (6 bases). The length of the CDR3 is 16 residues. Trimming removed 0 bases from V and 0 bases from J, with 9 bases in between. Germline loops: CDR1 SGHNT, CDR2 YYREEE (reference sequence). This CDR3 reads CASSLGQAANTGELFF. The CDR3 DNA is TGTGCCAGCAGCTTGGGACAGGCCGCGAACACCGGGGAGCTGTTTTTT.

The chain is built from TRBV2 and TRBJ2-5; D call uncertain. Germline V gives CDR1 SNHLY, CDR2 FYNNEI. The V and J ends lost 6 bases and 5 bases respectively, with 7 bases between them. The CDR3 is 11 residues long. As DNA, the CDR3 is TGTGCCAGCAGCCTATGGGAGACCCAGTACTTC. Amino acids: CASSLWETQYF.

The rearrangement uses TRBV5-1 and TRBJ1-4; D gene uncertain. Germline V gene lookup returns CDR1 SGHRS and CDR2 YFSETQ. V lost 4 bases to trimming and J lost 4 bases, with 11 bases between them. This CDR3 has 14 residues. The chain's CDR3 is CASSPGSSNEKLFF. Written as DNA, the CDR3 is TGCGCCAGCAGCCCTGGGTCTAGTAATGAAAAACTGTTTTTT.

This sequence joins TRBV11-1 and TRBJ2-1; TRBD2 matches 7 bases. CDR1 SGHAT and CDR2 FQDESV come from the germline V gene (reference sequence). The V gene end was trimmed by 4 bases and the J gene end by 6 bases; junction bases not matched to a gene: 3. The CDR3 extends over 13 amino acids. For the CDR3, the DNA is TGTGCCAGCAGCTCGACTAGCACCAATGAGCAGTTCTTC. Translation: CASSSTSTNEQFF.